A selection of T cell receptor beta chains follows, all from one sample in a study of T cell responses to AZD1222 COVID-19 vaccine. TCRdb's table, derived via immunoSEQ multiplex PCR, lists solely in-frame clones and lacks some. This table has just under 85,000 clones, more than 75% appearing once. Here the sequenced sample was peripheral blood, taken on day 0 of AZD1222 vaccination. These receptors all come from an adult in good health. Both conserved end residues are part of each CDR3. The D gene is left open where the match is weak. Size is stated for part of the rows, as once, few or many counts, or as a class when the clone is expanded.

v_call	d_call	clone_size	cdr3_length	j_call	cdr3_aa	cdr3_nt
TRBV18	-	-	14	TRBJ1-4	CASSQSTAPEKLFF	TGTGCCAGCTCACAATCGACAGCCCCTGAAAAACTGTTTTTT
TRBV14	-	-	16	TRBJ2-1	CASSQEGTSLADEQFF	TGTGCCAGCAGCCAAGAGGGTACTAGTCTGGCGGATGAGCAGTTCTTC
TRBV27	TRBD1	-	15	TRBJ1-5	CASSLFGQGHQPQHF	TGTGCCAGCAGTTTATTTGGACAGGGTCATCAGCCCCAGCATTTT
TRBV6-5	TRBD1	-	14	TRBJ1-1	CASSRTGFAVEAFF	TGTGCCAGCAGCCGGACAGGGTTCGCGGTTGAAGCTTTCTTT
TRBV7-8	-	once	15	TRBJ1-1	CASSLRTDMNTEAFF	TGTGCCAGCAGCTTAAGAACAGATATGAACACTGAAGCTTTCTTT
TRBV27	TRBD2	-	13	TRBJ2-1	CASSLTSPGEQFF	TGTGCCAGCAGTTTGACTAGCCCGGGTGAGCAGTTCTTC
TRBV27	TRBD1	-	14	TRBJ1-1	CASSPGTANTEAFF	TGTGCCAGCAGTCCCGGGACAGCCAACACTGAAGCTTTCTTT
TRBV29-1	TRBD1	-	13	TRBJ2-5	CTSLGQGGETQYF	TGCACCTCGTTGGGACAGGGTGGGGAGACCCAGTACTTC
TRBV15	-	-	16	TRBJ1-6	CATSSLGIAENSPLHF	TGTGCCACCAGCAGTCTAGGGATTGCCGAGAATTCACCCCTCCACTTT
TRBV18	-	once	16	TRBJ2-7	CASSPQRTGLTYEQYF	TGTGCCAGCTCACCCCAGAGAACAGGACTCACCTACGAGCAGTACTTC
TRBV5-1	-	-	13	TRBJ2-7	CASRLALSYEQYF	TGCGCCAGCAGGCTAGCGCTTTCCTACGAGCAGTACTTC
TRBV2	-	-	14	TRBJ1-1	CASSRTGVNTEAFF	TGTGCCAGCAGTCGGACGGGAGTGAACACTGAAGCTTTCTTT
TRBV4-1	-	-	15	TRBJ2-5	CASSQARHGRFSQYF	TGCGCCAGCAGCCAAGCTCGGCACGGTCGATTTTCCCAGTACTTC
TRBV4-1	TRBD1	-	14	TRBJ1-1	CASSPILRDSEAFF	TGCGCCAGCAGCCCAATCCTCCGGGACAGTGAAGCTTTCTTT
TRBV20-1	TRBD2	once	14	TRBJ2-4	CSASPGTSKNIQYF	TGCAGTGCTAGTCCCGGGACTAGTAAAAACATTCAGTACTTC
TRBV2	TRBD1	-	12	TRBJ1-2	CASRTGGYGYTF	TGTGCCAGCAGAACAGGGGGCTATGGCTACACCTTC
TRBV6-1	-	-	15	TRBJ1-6	CASSEWRSLRSPLHF	TGTGCCAGCAGTGAATGGAGGTCCCTCAGGTCACCCCTCCACTTT
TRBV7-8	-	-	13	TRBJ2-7	CATKTGGSYEQYF	TGTGCCACAAAAACCGGGGGTTCCTACGAGCAGTACTTC
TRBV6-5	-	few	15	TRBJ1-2	CASRDTRISNYGYTF	TGTGCCAGCAGAGATACGCGAATCTCTAACTATGGCTACACCTTC
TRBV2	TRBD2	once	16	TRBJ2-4	CASRGGLAGGRNIQYF	TGTGCCAGCAGGGGGGGACTAGCGGGAGGTAGAAACATTCAGTACTTC
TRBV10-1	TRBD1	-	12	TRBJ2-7	CASSRRTGELYF	TGCGCCAGCAGTAGAAGGACAGGGGAGCTGTACTTC
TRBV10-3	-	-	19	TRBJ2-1	CAISESSPPLASALNEQFF	TGTGCCATCAGTGAGTCCAGTCCCCCTTTAGCTAGCGCTTTAAATGAGCAGTTCTTC
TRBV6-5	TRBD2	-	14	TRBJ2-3	CASSYVRGGDTQYF	TGTGCCAGCAGTTATGTGCGGGGGGGCGATACGCAGTATTTT
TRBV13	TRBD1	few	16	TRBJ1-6	CASSLSRDRVNSPLHF	TGTGCCAGCAGCTTATCCCGGGACAGGGTTAATTCACCCCTCCACTTT
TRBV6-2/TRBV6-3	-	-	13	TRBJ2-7	CASSYSGVYEQYF	TGTGCCAGCAGTTACTCAGGGGTTTACGAGCAGTACTTC
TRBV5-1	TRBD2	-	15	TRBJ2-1	CASSPGGGSYNEQFF	TGCGCCAGCAGCCCGGGAGGAGGCTCCTACAATGAGCAGTTCTTC
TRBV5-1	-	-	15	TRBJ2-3	CASREGAGSTDTQYF	TGCGCCAGCAGAGAAGGGGCAGGTAGCACAGATACGCAGTATTTT
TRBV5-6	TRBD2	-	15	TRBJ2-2	CASSRGPSGAGELFF	TGTGCCAGCAGCCGGGGCCCTAGCGGCGCCGGGGAGCTGTTTTTT
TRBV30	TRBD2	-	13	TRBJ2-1	CAALGLANNEQFF	TGTGCCGCCCTGGGACTAGCGAACAATGAGCAGTTCTTC
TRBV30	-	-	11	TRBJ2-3	CAWTVTDTQYF	TGTGCCTGGACAGTCACAGATACGCAGTATTTT
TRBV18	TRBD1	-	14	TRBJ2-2	CASSWDSYTGELFF	TGTGCCAGTTCCTGGGACAGCTACACCGGGGAGCTGTTTTTT
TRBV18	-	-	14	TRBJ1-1	CASSPWQEDTEAFF	TGTGCCAGCTCACCATGGCAGGAAGACACTGAAGCTTTCTTT
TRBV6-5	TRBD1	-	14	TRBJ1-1	CASSRDREISEAFF	TGTGCCAGCAGCAGGGACAGGGAAATATCTGAAGCTTTCTTT
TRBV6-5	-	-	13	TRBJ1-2	CASSYARGYGYTF	TGTGCCAGCAGTTACGCGAGGGGTTATGGCTACACCTTC
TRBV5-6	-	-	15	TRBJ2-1	CASSLEAGGPNEQFF	TGTGCCAGCAGCTTGGAGGCTGGAGGGCCAAATGAGCAGTTCTTC
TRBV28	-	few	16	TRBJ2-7	CASGGFRGPGSYEQYF	TGTGCCAGCGGAGGGTTCCGGGGGCCCGGCTCCTACGAGCAGTACTTC
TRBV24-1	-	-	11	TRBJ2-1	CATSDGGVQFF	TGTGCCACCAGTGATGGCGGAGTGCAGTTCTTC
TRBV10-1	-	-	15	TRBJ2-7	CASSESDGGPHEQYF	TGCGCCAGCAGTGAGTCGGACGGGGGTCCCCACGAGCAGTACTTC
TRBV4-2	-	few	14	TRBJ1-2	CASSQDRGIPGYTF	TGTGCCAGCAGCCAAGATCGAGGGATTCCGGGCTACACCTTC
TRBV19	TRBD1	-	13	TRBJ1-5	CASSIRGNQPQHF	TGTGCCAGTAGTATCAGGGGGAATCAGCCCCAGCATTTT
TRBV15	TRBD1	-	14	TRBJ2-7	CATSSRGSSYEQYF	TGTGCCACCAGCAGCAGGGGGAGCTCCTACGAGCAGTACTTC